The rows below give T cell receptor beta chains drawn from one sample of a study of vaccination and CD4 T cells after COVID-19. These TCRs are of unknown antigen specificity. TCRdb ran MiXCR on the PCR reads and lists one entry per CDR3 protein. The profile covers about 20,000 distinct CDR3 sequences, with approximately 49% appearing a single time and about 13% taken by the ten largest. The sample taken for sequencing was CD4+ T cells from blood, cultured in vitro. The receptor set was obtained from a human donor who had recovered from COVID-19. Each CDR3 is given with its conserved first and last residue. Each record gives: V gene, clone size, D gene, J gene, CDR3 protein, CDR3 DNA. A D gene is named only where the DNA matches it firmly. A clone size is listed for some rows: how often the clone was seen (once, few, many), or a class if it is expanded.

TRBV6-5	-	TRBD1	TRBJ2-5	CASSYFPTGGQETQYF	TGTGCCAGCAGTTACTTTCCGACAGGGGGACAAGAGACCCAGTACTTC
TRBV25-1	-	TRBD1	TRBJ2-7	CASSEGAPGGYEQYF	TGTGCCAGCAGTGAGGGGGCACCAGGGGGCTACGAGCAGTACTTC
TRBV7-9	-	-	TRBJ1-6	CASSDRGLGDSPLHF	TGTGCCAGCAGCGACCGGGGCCTAGGGGATTCACCCCTCCACTTT
TRBV20-1	-	-	TRBJ1-1	CSAKGGGNKNTEAFF	TGCAGTGCTAAAGGGGGGGGAAACAAGAACACTGAAGCTTTCTTT
TRBV7-2	-	TRBD1	TRBJ1-6	CASSFRQGEGSPLHF	TGTGCCAGCAGCTTCCGACAGGGGGAAGGTTCACCCCTCCACTTT
TRBV9	-	-	TRBJ1-2	CASNVRQNFNYGYTF	TGTGCCAGCAACGTGAGACAGAACTTTAACTATGGCTACACCTTC
TRBV7-2	-	-	TRBJ2-3	CASSLTSPSTDTQYF	TGTGCCAGCAGCTTAACAAGTCCGAGCACAGATACGCAGTATTTT
TRBV10-3	-	TRBD1	TRBJ2-1	CAITRTGAEADNEQFF	TGTGCCATCACCAGGACAGGGGCCGAGGCGGACAATGAGCAGTTCTTC
TRBV15	few	TRBD1	TRBJ1-4	CATSRDETGGEKLFF	TGTGCCACCAGCAGAGACGAGACAGGGGGTGAAAAACTGTTTTTT
TRBV15	few	-	TRBJ1-6	CATSRDSTLVINSPLHF	TGTGCCACCAGCAGAGATTCAACCCTGGTCATTAATTCACCCCTCCACTTT
TRBV20-1	-	-	TRBJ2-3	CSASTTGGLGTDTQYF	TGCAGTGCTAGCACAACGGGGGGCCTAGGTACAGATACGCAGTATTTT
TRBV28	few	TRBD1	TRBJ2-3	CASSTPWVTGGKDTQYF	TGTGCCAGCAGTACCCCGTGGGTTACAGGGGGCAAAGATACGCAGTATTTT
TRBV20-1	-	-	TRBJ1-5	CSARKGQPQRF	TGCAGTGCTAGAAAGGGTCAGCCCCAGCGTTTT
TRBV6-5	few	-	TRBJ1-5	CASSYEGRSNQPQHF	TGTGCCAGCAGTTACGAGGGCAGGAGCAATCAGCCCCAGCATTTT
TRBV25-1	-	-	TRBJ1-1	CASSEYEGSRTEAFF	TGTGCCAGCAGTGAATATGAGGGAAGTAGGACTGAAGCTTTCTTT
TRBV27	few	-	TRBJ1-5	CASSLSGPSSNQPQHF	TGTGCCAGCAGTTTGTCGGGGCCCTCTAGCAATCAGCCCCAGCATTTT
TRBV29-1	-	-	TRBJ1-5	CSVEDGEQPQHF	TGCAGCGTTGAAGATGGGGAGCAGCCCCAGCATTTT
TRBV7-3	-	TRBD2	TRBJ2-3	CASSSGLAGVSDTQYF	TGTGCCAGCAGCTCGGGACTAGCGGGAGTCTCAGATACGCAGTATTTT
TRBV14	few	TRBD1	TRBJ1-1	CASSPLTGVGTEAFF	TGTGCCAGCAGCCCTTTGACAGGGGTGGGCACTGAAGCTTTCTTT
TRBV6-5	once	-	TRBJ2-7	CASSYSGGPQAGEYF	TGTGCCAGCAGTTACTCTGGGGGTCCCCAGGCAGGGGAGTACTTC